The 15 T cell receptor beta chains listed next were all sequenced from one sample in a study of cytomegalovirus exposure and HLA in healthy donors. This PCR relied on a set of 60 Vbeta primers and 13 Jbeta primers. Method: immunoSEQ multiplex PCR; TCRdb's copy keeps in-frame clones and lacks some. The profile shows over 70,000 clones, about 66% of them singletons. Specimen: PBMCs. These receptor sequences come from a man aged 25 to 45 in good health and CMV-seronegative.

The V gene is TRBV29-1, the J gene TRBJ1-1; a possible D gene is TRBD1 (5 bases). Trimming removed 0 bases at V and 11 bases at J, with 13 bases between. CDR1 is SQVTM, CDR2 ANQGSEA, per germline. The CDR3 is 12 amino acids. Written as DNA, the CDR3 is TGCAGCGTTGAAGAGGGGGAGGGGTTCGCTTTCTTT. Its protein product is CSVEEGEGFAFF. The full variable domain, in which reference TRBV29-1 and TRBJ1-1 provide the parts outside the CDR3, is SAVISQKPSRDICQRGTSLTIQCQVDSQVTMMFWYRQQPGQSLTLIATANQGSEATYESGFVIDKFPISRPNLTFSTLTVSNMSPEDSSIYLCSVEEGEGFAFFGQGTRLTVV.

This clone occurred a few times. The chain couples TRBV27 to TRBJ1-2, with D possibly matching TRBD1 (5 bases). CDR1 and CDR2 (germline): MNHEY, SMNVEV (reference sequence). The CDR3 is 13 amino acids. V lost 11 bases to trimming and J lost 5 bases, with 18 bases between them. CDR3 DNA: TGTGCCTCCTCCCCGCGGGGGGGGTATGGCTACACCTTC. It specifies CASSPRGGYGYTF.

This sequence joins TRBV2 and TRBJ2-7, with 10 bases lining up with TRBD1. V lost 10 bases, J lost 5 bases, and 5 bases stayed unmatched. This CDR3 spans 12 amino acids. The germline gives CDR1 SNHLY, CDR2 FYNNEI. The CDR3 is CATLDRGDEQYF. The DNA for the CDR3 is TGTGCCACCTTGGACAGGGGGGACGAGCAGTACTTC.

For this clone: One end of the junction varies from germline; a read error may be responsible. V is TRBV7-9 and J is TRBJ1-2; possibly TRBD1 for D (5 bases). Germline-derived CDR1 and CDR2 are SEHNR and FQNEAQ (reference sequence). The CDR3 has 12 residues. The CDR3 DNA reads TGTTCCAGCAGCTTAGGGGAGTATGGCTACACCTTC. As protein: CSSSLGEYGYTF.

J is TRBJ2-3 and V is TRBV6-1, with no clear D. Trimming removed 6 bases from V and 0 bases from J, with 13 bases in between. This CDR3 is built from 15 residues. Per germline, CDR1 MNHNS and CDR2 SASEGT. Here the CDR3 reads CASSASRASTDTQYF. The CDR3 DNA reads TGTGCCAGCAGCGCAAGCCGTGCTAGCACAGATACGCAGTATTTT.

The sample holds a few counts of this clone. The conserved final phenylalanine or tryptophan is absent from the CDR3, which likely points to a read error. No DNA is shown, since the ends of the CDR3 on it are uncertain; the CDR3 is the one TCRdb lists. The chain joins TRBV2 to TRBJ1-1. A total of 14 residues make up the CDR3, ends included. From germline, CDR1 is SNHLY and CDR2 FYNNEI. CDR3 loop: CASSEGLNAGRITL.

The chain joins TRBV5-4 to TRBJ2-3, with 9 bases aligning to TRBD2. Unmatched junction bases numbered 7, after V lost 7 bases and J lost 1 base. CDR1 is SGHNT, CDR2 YYREEE, per germline (reference sequence). The CDR3 runs 15 residues. The CDR3 DNA reads as TGTGCCAGCGTCGCCGGGACTAGCCGCACAGATACGCAGTATTTT. As protein: CASVAGTSRTDTQYF.

The V gene is TRBV19, the J gene TRBJ1-4, with D tentatively TRBD1 (5 bases). The V and J ends lost 5 bases and 2 bases respectively, with 9 bases between them. Germline loops: CDR1 LNHDA, CDR2 SQIVND (reference sequence). The CDR3 has 14 amino acids. The CDR3, as DNA: TGTGCCAGTAGTGTAGGGGCTACTAATGAAAAACTGTTTTTT. It yields the protein CASSVGATNEKLFF.

CDR3 DNA: TGTGCCAGCAGCTTAAGTGTGCTAGTGCGTGAGCAGTACTTC. Amino acids: CASSLSVLVREQYF. The chain is built from TRBV7-3 and TRBJ2-7; D is ambiguous. Between the trimmed V and J ends, which lost 1 base and 7 bases, there was a span of 14 bases. Germline assignment: CDR1 SGHTA and CDR2 FQGTGA. The CDR3 consists of 14 residues.

The chain has TRBV6-1 and TRBJ2-7; 11 nucleotides agree with TRBD2. V dropped 5 bases and J dropped 2; count of bases not matched to a gene: 5. The CDR3 totals 15 residues. Germline V gene sequence: CDR1 MNHNS, CDR2 SASEGT. For the CDR3, the DNA is TGTGCCAGCAGTTGGATAGCGGGAGGGACCTACGAGCAGTACTTC. Residues: CASSWIAGGTYEQYF.

This clone turned up a few times. The V call is TRBV7-9, the J call TRBJ2-5, with D maybe TRBD2 (5 bases). The V end lost 7 bases, the J end lost 5 bases, and 23 bases lay between the germline ends. This CDR3 has 16 amino acids. The germline CDR1 and CDR2 sequences are SEHNR and FQNEAQ (reference sequence). The CDR3 is CASTAKWQNGEETQYF. The CDR3 nucleotides read TGTGCCAGCACCGCCAAGTGGCAGAATGGGGAGGAGACCCAGTACTTC.

This sequence joins TRBV5-1 and TRBJ1-2; 9 nucleotides match TRBD1. V gave up 4 bases and J gave up 8 bases; unmatched junction bases: 9. The CDR3 spans 14 residues. CDR1 is SGHRS, CDR2 YFSETQ, per germline. The CDR3 protein is CASSRGQGREGYTF. The DNA of the CDR3 is TGCGCCAGCAGCCGTGGACAGGGGCGTGAGGGCTACACCTTC.

CDR3 protein: CAWSVGAGITDTQYF. DNA for the CDR3: TGTGCCTGGAGTGTAGGGGCTGGGATCACAGATACGCAGTATTTT. This chain joins TRBV30 and TRBJ2-3, with D tentatively TRBD1 (5 bases). The germline V and J ends were trimmed by 0 bases and 2 bases, with 12 bases remaining between them. The length of the CDR3 is 15 residues. CDR1 is GTSNPN and CDR2 is SVGIG in the germline V gene (reference sequence).

V gene TRBV2 combines with J gene TRBJ1-4; weak D call: TRBD1 (6 bases). The CDR3 totals 14 residues. CDR1 is SNHLY and CDR2 is FYNNEI in the germline V gene. The V end lost 6 bases, the J end lost 8 bases, and 16 bases lay between the germline ends. The CDR3 loop reads CASRARGQGEKLFF. In DNA form, the CDR3 reads TGTGCCAGCAGGGCCAGGGGCCAGGGCGAAAAACTGTTTTTT.

This clone was seen only a few times. The V gene is TRBV5-1, the J gene TRBJ2-1, with 8 bases matching TRBD2. Per the germline V gene, CDR1 is SGHRS and CDR2 is YFSETQ. This CDR3 contains 15 residues. Unmatched junction bases numbered 13, after V lost 6 bases and J lost 8 bases. The CDR3 nucleotides are TGCGCCAGCAACCCGGGGGGGGGAGGAGGTGATGAGCAGTTCTTC. Protein sequence: CASNPGGGGGDEQFF.